The 7 T cell receptor beta chains below all came from one sample that was sequenced in a study of blood T cell repertoires in COVID-19. Sequenced by immunoSEQ multiplex PCR; TCRdb stores in-frame clones only, minus some. In the table there are 300,000 or so clones, about nine tenths of which are singletons. Sequencing used PBMCs or T cells enriched from blood (not recorded which). These receptors were obtained from a woman under 30 who had recovered from COVID-19.

The rearrangement joins TRBV27 to TRBJ2-7; possible D gene TRBD1, 5 bases. There are 15 residues in the CDR3. Germline V gene data show CDR1 as MNHEY and CDR2 as SMNVEV (reference sequence). The V gene lost 5 bases and the J gene lost 6 bases, with 20 bases spanning the gap. The DNA of the CDR3 is TGTGCCAGCAGTGCTCAGGGTGGAGCGTACCTCGAGCAGTACTTC. Its translation is CASSAQGGAYLEQYF.

V gene TRBV4-2 combines with J gene TRBJ2-3; 13 nucleotides match TRBD2. CDR1 and CDR2 from the germline V gene are LGHNA and YNFKEQ. This CDR3 comprises 16 residues. J gave up 7 bases and V 0 bases, and 4 bases lay outside the gene matches. This CDR3 is CASSQELAGGTNTQYF. The DNA for the CDR3 is TGTGCCAGCAGCCAAGAACTAGCGGGGGGGACAAATACGCAGTATTTT.

The rearrangement links TRBV5-4 to TRBJ1-2; a weak D match, TRBD1 (6 bases). Germline V gene sequence: CDR1 SGHNT, CDR2 YYREEE (reference sequence). This CDR3 comprises 14 residues. The ends were cut back, 4 bases at V and 4 bases at J, with 14 bases in the middle. This CDR3 reads CASSGRGQLYGYTF. DNA of the CDR3: TGTGCCAGCAGCGGAAGAGGACAGCTCTATGGCTACACCTTC. The whole variable domain, remainder taken from reference TRBV5-4 and TRBJ1-2, is ETGVTQSPTHLIKTRGQQVTLRCSSQSGHNTVSWYQQALGQGPQFIFQYYREEENGRGNFPPRFSGLQFPNYSSELNVNALELDDSALYLCASSGRGQLYGYTFGSGTRLTVV.

V usage is TRBV11-2 and J usage is TRBJ2-1; the match to TRBD1 covers 8 bases. V shed 5 bases, J shed 3 bases, and the junction held 6 bases outside the gene matches. The CDR3 totals 15 residues. Germline-derived CDR1 and CDR2 are SGHAT and FQNNGV. The CDR3 region has the DNA TGTGCCAGCAGCCAGGGGGCGGACGGCTACAATGAGCAGTTCTTC. Its translation: CASSQGADGYNEQFF.

The V gene is TRBV19, the J gene TRBJ2-1, with 12 bases identical to TRBD2. CDR1 and CDR2 from the germline V gene are LNHDA and SQIVND (reference sequence). The J segment lost 6 bases and the V segment lost 5 bases, leaving 5 bases of the junction unmatched. CDR3 size: 15 residues. Written as DNA, the CDR3 is TGTGCCAGTAGTTCTCTAGCGGGAGGGCCCAATGAGCAGTTCTTC. It is translated as CASSSLAGGPNEQFF.

This chain joins TRBV24-1 and TRBJ1-3; 11 bases fit TRBD1. Germline loops: CDR1 KGHDR, CDR2 SFDVKD. This CDR3 is 15 amino acids long. V trimming: 8 bases; J trimming: 1 base; junction bases outside the gene matches: 3. The CDR3 region has the DNA TGTGCCACCAACGGACAGGGGGCGTCTGGAAACACCATATATTTT. Protein sequence: CATNGQGASGNTIYF.

This clone appeared once. The chain has TRBV5-1 and TRBJ1-2, with TRBD1 as a possible D gene (5 bases). Germline V gene data show CDR1 as SGHRS and CDR2 as YFSETQ. The CDR3 consists of 12 residues. Trimming left V 3 bases short and J 9 bases short, with 12 bases between. The CDR3 nucleotides are TGCGCCAGCAGCTCGGGGGAAGAGAGCTACACCTTC. It translates to CASSSGEESYTF.